This TCR beta chain derives from a study of blood T cell repertoires in COVID-19. V lost 6 bases and J lost 14, with 17 bases in between. Germline V lookup: CDR1 MNHEY, CDR2 SVGEGT. This CDR3 contains 12 residues. Assay: immunoSEQ multiplex PCR; the TCRdb copy retains only in-frame clones and omits some. The table has 190,000 or so clones, about 90% seen once. This sequence originates from a man in his fifties or sixties with acute or convalescent COVID-19. This chain uses TRBV6-2 or TRBV6-3 with TRBJ2-1, with D tentatively TRBD2 (5 bases). Sequenced input: peripheral blood. This chain's CDR3 is CASSFRGTREFF. In DNA form, the CDR3 reads TGTGCCAGCAGCTTTCGCGGAACTAGGGAGTTCTTC.